The 29 T cell receptor beta chains below come from one sample, sequenced in a study of blood T cell repertoires in COVID-19. Here immunoSEQ multiplex PCR was the method, and the copy in TCRdb shows in-frame clones only, minus some. The table shows a few hundred thousand clones, with 70% to 90% occurring only once. Sequencing was carried out using PBMCs or T cells enriched from blood (not recorded which). These receptors were obtained from a woman aged 25-40 years who had recovered from COVID-19.

The rearrangement uses TRBV25-1 and TRBJ2-5; 7 positions agree with TRBD1. The V segment lost 6 bases and the J segment 4 bases; nucleotides outside the gene matches: 2. The CDR3 is made up of 12 amino acids. The germline V gene has CDR1 MGHDK and CDR2 SYGVNS. The CDR3, as DNA: TGTGCCAGCAGACGGGACAGAGAGACCCAGTACTTC. It translates to CASRRDRETQYF.

This sequence joins TRBV6-5 and TRBJ1-1; D is unresolved. The germline V gene has CDR1 MNHEY and CDR2 SVGAGI. V was pared by 3 bases and J by 0 bases, with 5 bases between. This CDR3 contains 13 residues. The CDR3 is CASSYRVNTEAFF. In nucleotides, the CDR3 is TGTGCCAGCAGTTATCGGGTGAACACTGAAGCTTTCTTT.

The chain employs TRBV4-2 and TRBJ2-2, with 8 nucleotides matching TRBD2. CDR1 LGHNA and CDR2 YNFKEQ come from the germline V gene. J lost 6 bases, V lost 4 bases, and 7 bases had no gene match. The CDR3 sequence is 15 residues long. The CDR3 bases are TGTGCCAGCAGCCCCGGGGGGGCCTTCGCCGGGGAGCTGTTTTTT. Translation: CASSPGGAFAGELFF.

The chain is built from TRBV11-2 and TRBJ2-2, with 8 bases identical to TRBD1. Germline V CDR1 and CDR2: SGHAT, FQNNGV. The CDR3 consists of 17 residues. Trimming at V came to 0 bases and at J to 1 base, leaving 4 bases not matched to a gene. The CDR3 loop is CASSLDRTGRNTGELFF. DNA of the CDR3: TGTGCCAGCAGCTTAGATAGGACAGGGCGGAACACCGGGGAGCTGTTTTTT.

This chain joins TRBV13 and TRBJ1-1; 7 nucleotides line up with TRBD1. The junction had 9 bases not matched to a gene; V was cut back by 6 bases and J by 2 bases. The germline CDR1 and CDR2 sequences are PRHDT and FYEKMQ (reference sequence). This CDR3 has 15 amino acids. The CDR3 here is CASSRVSGGNTEAFF. CDR3 sequence (DNA): TGTGCCAGCAGTCGAGTATCAGGGGGAAACACTGAAGCTTTCTTT.

The gene calls are TRBV7-2 and TRBJ2-1; 10 nucleotides agree with TRBD1. The CDR3 is 18 amino acids. The V and J ends lost 2 bases and 8 bases, in that order; junction bases with no gene match: 15. Germline values: CDR1 SGHTA, CDR2 FQGNSA. The CDR3 sequence: CASSLMAGGTGVFDEQFF. In nucleotides, the CDR3 is TGTGCCAGCAGCTTAATGGCAGGGGGGACAGGGGTTTTTGATGAGCAGTTCTTC.

The chain recombines TRBV2 with TRBJ2-7; 7 nucleotides match TRBD1. V was pared by 7 bases and J by 5 bases, with 8 bases of the junction left unmatched. The length of the CDR3 is 13 residues. Germline CDR1 and CDR2: SNHLY and FYNNEI. This chain's CDR3 is CASTWDSGNEQYF. In nucleotides, the CDR3 is TGTGCCAGCACCTGGGACAGTGGGAACGAGCAGTACTTC. Complete variable domain (other parts from reference TRBV2 and TRBJ2-7): EPEVTQTPSHQVTQMGQEVILRCVPISNHLYFYWYRQILGQKVEFLVSFYNNEISEKSEIFDDQFSVERPDGSNFTLKIRSTKLEDSAMYFCASTWDSGNEQYFGPGTRLTVT.

This chain links TRBV12-3 or TRBV12-4 with TRBJ1-1; no clear D. The CDR3 sequence is 13 residues long. Trimming cost V 10 bases and J 6 bases, with 18 bases left between them. The CDR3 nucleotides read TGTGCCATCCGGGGAAGGAGGCTTCCTGAAGCTTTCTTT. This sequence encodes CAIRGRRLPEAFF.

The V call is TRBV9, the J call TRBJ1-2; 7 positions match TRBD1. The CDR3 extends over 15 amino acids. Trimming removed 4 bases from V and 2 bases from J; junction bases left unmatched: 8. The germline V gene encodes CDR1 SGDLS and CDR2 YYNGEE. For the CDR3, the DNA is TGTGCCAGCAGCATCGATGGACAGGCAAACTATGGCTACACCTTC. Translated, it gives CASSIDGQANYGYTF.

The V gene is TRBV27, the J gene TRBJ1-6; D remains unclear. This CDR3 is built from 18 residues. Germline-derived CDR1 and CDR2 are MNHEY and SMNVEV (reference sequence). The V end lost 0 bases, the J end lost 0 bases, and 12 bases lay between the germline ends. The CDR3 is CASSLSTAGSSYNSPLHF. CDR3 coding DNA: TGTGCCAGCAGTTTATCGACGGCGGGGAGCTCCTATAATTCACCCCTCCACTTT.

This rearrangement joins TRBV19 to TRBJ1-3; possibly TRBD1 for D (5 bases). The V and J ends lost 5 bases and 4 bases respectively, with 12 bases between them. Germline-derived CDR1 and CDR2 are LNHDA and SQIVND (reference sequence). This CDR3 comprises 14 residues. CDR3 sequence (DNA): TGTGCCAGTAGTCCAGGGTTGGCCGGAAACACCATATATTTT. Its protein is CASSPGLAGNTIYF.

The chain recombines TRBV20-1 with TRBJ1-2, with D maybe TRBD1 (6 bases). Germline CDR1 reads DFQATT; CDR2 reads SNEGSKA (reference sequence). V was shortened by 4 bases and J by 8 bases, with 11 bases between the two germline ends. The CDR3 spans 11 residues. CDR3 loop: CSAIGGEGYTF. Written as DNA, the CDR3 is TGCAGTGCTATAGGGGGAGAAGGCTACACCTTC.

V and J are TRBV2 and TRBJ1-2, with D unresolved. The CDR3 covers 14 residues. V was clipped by 0 bases and J by 4 bases, with 9 bases between them. The germline CDR1 and CDR2 sequences are SNHLY and FYNNEI. CDR3 sequence (DNA): TGTGCCAGCAGTGAAGCGAGGGTCGCCTATGGCTACACCTTC. As protein: CASSEARVAYGYTF.

The chain links TRBV18 to TRBJ2-2; 8 positions agree with TRBD1. V lost 3 bases and J lost 4; bases outside the gene matches: 4. Germline CDR1 is KGHSH and CDR2 is LQKENI. CDR3 length equals 15 residues. The CDR3 DNA follows: TGTGCCAGCTCACCGCCCCAGGGGGCCACCGGGGAGCTGTTTTTT. This codes for CASSPPQGATGELFF.

This chain uses TRBV5-1 with TRBJ1-2; 12 nucleotides match TRBD1. The J segment lost 4 bases and the V segment lost 4 bases, leaving 5 bases of the junction unmatched. The CDR3 runs to 15 residues. Germline assignment: CDR1 SGHRS and CDR2 YFSETQ. In nucleotides, the CDR3 is TGCGCCAGCAGCCCACCGGGACAGGGGGCCTATGGCTACACCTTC. Protein: CASSPPGQGAYGYTF.

The chain joins TRBV5-6 to TRBJ1-1; no firm D call. Germline CDR1 is SGHDT and CDR2 is YYEEEE. Trimming took 6 bases from V and 3 from J, leaving 15 bases between them. This CDR3 contains 14 residues. The CDR3 DNA reads as TGTGCCAGCACCCCGACCGTCGGGTACACTGAAGCTTTCTTT. Amino acids: CASTPTVGYTEAFF.

The chain employs TRBV9 and TRBJ1-3; a weak D match, TRBD1 (6 bases). Trimming took off 3 bases at V and 3 bases at J, with 16 bases between the two ends. Germline loops: CDR1 SGDLS, CDR2 YYNGEE. This CDR3 is 16 amino acids long. CDR3 protein: CASSEQPGAIGNTIYF. As DNA, the CDR3 is TGTGCCAGCAGCGAACAACCAGGGGCCATTGGAAACACCATATATTTT.

The chain recombines TRBV7-8 with TRBJ1-2; 8 nucleotides match TRBD1. V gave up 4 bases and J gave up 7 bases; unmatched junction bases: 5. Germline CDR1 SGHVS, CDR2 FQNEAQ. The CDR3 is 13 amino acids. CDR3 nucleotide sequence: TGTGCCAGCAGCTCAACAGGGGGTCTTGGCTACACCTTC. It encodes CASSSTGGLGYTF. The variable domain in full, completed from reference TRBV7-8 and TRBJ1-2, reads GAGVSQSPRYKVAKRGQDVALRCDPISGHVSLFWYQQALGQGPEFLTYFQNEAQLDKSGLPSDRFFAERPEGSVSTLKIQRTQQEDSAVYLCASSSTGGLGYTFGSGTRLTVV.

Regarding this clone: The same CDR3 also results from other DNA sequences found in this sample. This chain uses TRBV10-3 with TRBJ1-2; 8 positions agree with TRBD1. Germline V gene sequence: CDR1 ENHRY, CDR2 SYGVKD. With 10 bases clipped from V and 2 bases from J, the junction kept 3 bases outside the gene matches. The CDR3 has 12 amino acids. CDR3 bases: TGTGCCACCCGGACAGGGAACTATGGCTACACCTTC. Its translation: CATRTGNYGYTF.

The chain joins TRBV2 to TRBJ2-7; 9 bases match TRBD2. Per germline, CDR1 SNHLY and CDR2 FYNNEI. Trimming removed 7 bases from V and 4 bases from J; junction bases left unmatched: 8. The CDR3 spans 14 residues. This CDR3 is CASIPSGTQYEQYF. In DNA, the CDR3 is TGTGCCAGCATCCCTAGCGGGACTCAATACGAGCAGTACTTC.

A note on this clone: Germline is not matched at one junction end, which may reflect a read error. V and J are TRBV7-9 and TRBJ1-5; 7 positions match TRBD1. The CDR3 totals 15 residues. Germline CDR1 reads SEHNR; CDR2 reads FQNEAQ (reference sequence). For the CDR3, the DNA is TGTGCCAGCAGCCCAATGGGGGACAGCAGTCAGCCCCAGCATTTT. Amino acid sequence: CASSPMGDSSQPQHF.

V and J are TRBV29-1 and TRBJ1-2; TRBD1 aligns across 7 bases. CDR1 SQVTM and CDR2 ANQGSEA come from the germline V gene. V dropped 7 bases and J dropped 4; count of bases not matched to a gene: 9. The CDR3 is 13 residues long. CDR3 loop: CSAGDSTTYGYTF. The CDR3 nucleotides read TGCAGCGCCGGGGACAGCACTACCTATGGCTACACCTTC. Filled out from reference TRBV29-1 and TRBJ1-2, the complete variable domain reads SAVISQKPSRDICQRGTSLTIQCQVDSQVTMMFWYRQQPGQSLTLIATANQGSEATYESGFVIDKFPISRPNLTFSTLTVSNMSPEDSSIYLCSAGDSTTYGYTFGSGTRLTVV.

The chain is built from TRBV29-1 and TRBJ1-3; tentative D call: TRBD1 (5 bases). V lost 0 bases and J lost 0, with 18 bases in between. The CDR3 contains 18 residues. Germline CDR1 is SQVTM and CDR2 is ANQGSEA. DNA of the CDR3: TGCAGCGTTGAAGAGGTCCCAGGGCAGGGCCACTCTGGAAACACCATATATTTT. Residues: CSVEEVPGQGHSGNTIYF. The full variable domain, completed using reference TRBV29-1 and TRBJ1-3, is SAVISQKPSRDICQRGTSLTIQCQVDSQVTMMFWYRQQPGQSLTLIATANQGSEATYESGFVIDKFPISRPNLTFSTLTVSNMSPEDSSIYLCSVEEVPGQGHSGNTIYFGEGSWLTVV.

The V call is TRBV27, the J call TRBJ1-1, with D unclear. Trimming stripped 0 bases from V and 0 bases from J, with 8 bases between. The CDR3 covers 15 residues. CDR1 and CDR2 (germline): MNHEY, SMNVEV (reference sequence). The CDR3 here is CASSLSGRLNTEAFF. The CDR3 bases are TGTGCCAGCAGTTTATCGGGCAGGTTGAACACTGAAGCTTTCTTT.

The chain combines TRBV9 with TRBJ1-2, with 7 bases that match TRBD1. Germline V lookup: CDR1 SGDLS, CDR2 YYNGEE. The CDR3 is 15 amino acids. The V and J ends lost 0 bases and 4 bases, in that order; junction bases with no gene match: 6. The CDR3 loop reads CASSVAAGGGYGYTF. The CDR3 nucleotides are TGTGCCAGCAGCGTAGCGGCAGGGGGAGGCTATGGCTACACCTTC.

This chain uses TRBV6-5 with TRBJ1-5; 7 bases are a match to TRBD1. Germline CDR1 is MNHEY and CDR2 is SVGAGI. This CDR3 has 15 amino acids. V gave up 0 bases and J gave up 10 bases; unmatched junction bases: 9. CDR3 sequence: CASSYSFDRASPQHF. CDR3 bases: TGTGCCAGCAGTTACTCCTTCGACAGGGCCTCCCCCCAGCATTTT.

This rearrangement joins TRBV6-7 to TRBJ1-2, with D possibly TRBD1 on 5 matching bases. TRBV6-7 is given ORF status, its function remaining uncertain. This CDR3 comprises 12 residues. V shed 2 bases and J shed 14 bases, with 15 bases lying between them. The CDR3 sequence: CASSYPTGLGTF. The CDR3 nucleotides are TGTGCCAGCAGTTACCCAACAGGTTTGGGGACCTTC.

This clone has only a few counts. In DNA form, the CDR3 reads TGTGCCAGCAGACCTGGACAGCTTCCGAACTATGGCTACACCTTC. As protein: CASRPGQLPNYGYTF. The chain links TRBV6-5 to TRBJ1-2; D perhaps matches TRBD1 (6 bases). CDR1 and CDR2 from the germline V gene are MNHEY and SVGAGI. This CDR3 region has 15 residues. Trimming removed 6 bases from V and 2 bases from J, with 16 bases in between.

This clone was detected a few times. CDR3 loop: CASSFLGQVSEAFF. The CDR3 coding sequence is TGTGCCAGCAGCTTTTTGGGACAGGTCTCTGAAGCTTTCTTT. The chain is built from TRBV11-2 and TRBJ1-1; 8 bases map to TRBD1. There are 14 residues in the CDR3. Per the germline V gene, CDR1 is SGHAT and CDR2 is FQNNGV. The V gene end was trimmed by 3 bases and the J gene end by 6 bases; junction bases not matched to a gene: 6.